This TCR beta chain is from a study of CD8+ T cells in alopecia areata. Study outcomes and limitations: Patients shared TCRs less clearly than mice did, possibly owing to HLA. Sequenced scalp T cells also include alphabeta T cells resident in normal skin. Affected scalp, especially in alopecia totalis/universalis, had a higher clonality than normal scalp did. Scalp and blood samples kept many expanded lesional clones throughout tofacitinib.

This CDR3 is built from 13 residues. The ends were cut back, 5 bases at V and 3 bases at J, with 11 bases in the middle. Germline loops: CDR1 SNHLY, CDR2 FYNNEI. Treatment defined: oral pan-JAK inhibitor, 5-10 mg twice daily. This clone was recorded a few times. Its matching antigen is unknown. Investigators isolated RNA and reverse transcribed it into cDNA to act as the sequencing template. This table comes from immunoSEQ multiplex PCR, and its TCRdb copy is limited to in-frame clones, with some not included. The top ten clones hold 0.46% of a sample with about 120,000 clones, about 50% of them seen once.

The chain has TRBV2 and TRBJ2-7; possibly TRBD1 for D (6 bases). The TCR sequence derives from a human donor with alopecia areata. Sequencing used CD4+ T cells sorted from blood, obtained at week 4, from a patient treated with tofacitinib. The CDR3 loop reads CASSQLQGYEQYF. Written as DNA, the CDR3 is TGTGCCAGCAGTCAATTACAGGGCTACGAGCAGTACTTC.